This T cell receptor beta chain was captured by sequencing in a study of T cell responses to AZD1222 COVID-19 vaccine. Turning to this clone: What it recognizes is unknown.

Profiling relied on immunoSEQ multiplex PCR, and the TCRdb table lists in-frame clones only, not all of them. The sample has 98,000 or so clones; approximately 89% are singletons. Study outcomes and limitations: Researchers took repertoire samples only after the peak T cell response had come. Two AZD1222 administrations were followed by greater Spike-specific TCR breadth and depth. At baseline, seropositivity was found in only a handful of AZD1222 recipients. Donors, mostly white British, included more females; clonal diversity was possibly underestimated.

The material sequenced was peripheral blood, taken on day 0 of MenACWY control vaccination. The clonotype comes from an adult in good health.

CDR3 amino acids: CASSLGQGFGGYTF. The CDR3 bases are TGTGCCAGCAGTTTGGGACAGGGGTTCGGTGGCTACACCTTC. The chain employs TRBV28 and TRBJ1-2, with 10 bases lining up with TRBD1. The junction had 5 bases not matched to a gene; V was cut back by 3 bases and J by 7 bases. CDR1 is MDHEN, CDR2 SYDVKM, per germline. The CDR3 extends over 14 amino acids.